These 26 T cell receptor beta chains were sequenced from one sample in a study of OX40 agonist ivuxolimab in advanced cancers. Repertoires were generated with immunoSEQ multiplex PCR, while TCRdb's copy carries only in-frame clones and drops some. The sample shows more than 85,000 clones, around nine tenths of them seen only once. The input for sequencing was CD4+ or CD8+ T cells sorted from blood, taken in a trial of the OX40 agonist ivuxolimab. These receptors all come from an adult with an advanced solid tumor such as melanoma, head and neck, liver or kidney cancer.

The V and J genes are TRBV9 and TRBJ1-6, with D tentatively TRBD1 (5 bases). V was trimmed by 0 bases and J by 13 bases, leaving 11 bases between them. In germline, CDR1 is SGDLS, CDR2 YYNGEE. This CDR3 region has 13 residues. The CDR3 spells CASSVVGGFPLHF. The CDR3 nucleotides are TGTGCCAGCAGCGTAGTCGGGGGTTTCCCCCTCCACTTT.

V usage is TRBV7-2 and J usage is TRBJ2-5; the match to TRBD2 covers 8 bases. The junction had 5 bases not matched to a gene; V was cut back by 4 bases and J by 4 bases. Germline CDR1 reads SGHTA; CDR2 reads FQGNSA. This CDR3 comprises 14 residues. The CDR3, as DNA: TGTGCCAGCAGCTCCAACGGGGGGGGAGAGACCCAGTACTTC. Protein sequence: CASSSNGGGETQYF. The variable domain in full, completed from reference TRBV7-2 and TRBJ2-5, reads GAGVSQSPSNKVTEKGKDVELRCDPISGHTALYWYRQSLGQGLEFLIYFQGNSAPDKSGLPSDRFSAERTGGSVSTLTIQRTQQEDSAVYLCASSSNGGGETQYFGPGTRLLVL.

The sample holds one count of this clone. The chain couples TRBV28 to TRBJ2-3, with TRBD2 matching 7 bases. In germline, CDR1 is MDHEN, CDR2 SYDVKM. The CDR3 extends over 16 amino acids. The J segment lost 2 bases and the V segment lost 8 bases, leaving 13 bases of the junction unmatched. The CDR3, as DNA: TGTGCCAGCGAGCGGGGAGAAGGGGTTATCACAGATACGCAGTATTTT. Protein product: CASERGEGVITDTQYF.

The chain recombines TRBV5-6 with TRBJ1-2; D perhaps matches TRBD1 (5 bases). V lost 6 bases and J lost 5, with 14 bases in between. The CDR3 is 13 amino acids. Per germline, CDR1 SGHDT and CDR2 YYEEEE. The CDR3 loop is CASNTGQGYGYTF. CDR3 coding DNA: TGTGCCAGCAATACTGGGCAGGGTTATGGCTACACCTTC.

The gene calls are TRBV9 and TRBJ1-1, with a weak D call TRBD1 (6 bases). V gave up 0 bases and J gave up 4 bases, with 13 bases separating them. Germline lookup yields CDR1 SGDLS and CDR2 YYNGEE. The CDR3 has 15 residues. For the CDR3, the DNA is TGTGCCAGCAGCGTAGGTGCAGGGGCTGCCACTGAAGCTTTCTTT. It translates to CASSVGAGAATEAFF. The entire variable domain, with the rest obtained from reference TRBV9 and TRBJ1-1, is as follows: DSGVTQTPKHLITATGQRVTLRCSPRSGDLSVYWYQQSLDQGLQFLIQYYNGEERAKGNILERFSAQQFPDLHSELNLSSLELGDSALYFCASSVGAGAATEAFFGQGTRLTVV.

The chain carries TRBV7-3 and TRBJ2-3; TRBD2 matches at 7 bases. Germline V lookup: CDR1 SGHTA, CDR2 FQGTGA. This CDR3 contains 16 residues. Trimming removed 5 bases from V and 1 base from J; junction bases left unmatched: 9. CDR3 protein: CASSPTTSARTDTQYF. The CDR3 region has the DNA TGTGCCAGCAGCCCGACCACTAGCGCCCGCACAGATACGCAGTATTTT.

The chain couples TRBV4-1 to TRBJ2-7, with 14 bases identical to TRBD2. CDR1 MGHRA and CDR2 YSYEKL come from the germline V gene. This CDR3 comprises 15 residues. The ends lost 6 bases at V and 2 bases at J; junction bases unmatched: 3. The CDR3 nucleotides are TGCGCCAGCAGTCAGACTAGCGGGAGGGCCTACGAGCAGTACTTC. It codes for CASSQTSGRAYEQYF.

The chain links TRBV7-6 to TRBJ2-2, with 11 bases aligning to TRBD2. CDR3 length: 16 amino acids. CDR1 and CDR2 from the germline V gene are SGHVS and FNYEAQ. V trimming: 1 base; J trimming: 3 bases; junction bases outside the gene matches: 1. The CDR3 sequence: CASSLGGLADTGELFF. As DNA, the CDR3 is TGTGCCAGCAGCTTAGGGGGACTAGCGGACACCGGGGAGCTGTTTTTT. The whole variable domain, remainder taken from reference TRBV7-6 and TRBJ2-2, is GAGVSQSPRYKVTKRGQDVALRCDPISGHVSLYWYRQALGQGPEFLTYFNYEAQQDKSGLPNDRFSAERPEGSISTLTIQRTEQRDSAMYRCASSLGGLADTGELFFGEGSRLTVL.

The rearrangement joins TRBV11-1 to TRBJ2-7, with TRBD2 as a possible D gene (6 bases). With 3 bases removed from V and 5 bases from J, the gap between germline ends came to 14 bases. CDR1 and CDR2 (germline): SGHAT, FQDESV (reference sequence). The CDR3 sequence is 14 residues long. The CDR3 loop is CASSLGNSGDEQYF. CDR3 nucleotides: TGTGCCAGCAGCTTGGGTAATAGCGGCGACGAGCAGTACTTC.

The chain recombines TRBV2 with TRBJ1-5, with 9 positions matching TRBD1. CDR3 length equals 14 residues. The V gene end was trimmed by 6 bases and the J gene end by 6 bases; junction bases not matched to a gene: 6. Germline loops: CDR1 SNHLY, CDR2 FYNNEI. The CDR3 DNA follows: TGTGCCAGCAGAGGACAGGGGTTTAGTCAGCCCCAGCATTTT. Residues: CASRGQGFSQPQHF.

CDR3 protein: CASGREGYGETQYF. As DNA, the CDR3 is TGCGCCAGCGGCCGGGAGGGCTATGGAGAGACCCAGTACTTC. The rearrangement uses TRBV4-3 and TRBJ2-5; TRBD2 aligns across 8 bases. The length of the CDR3 is 14 residues. V lost 8 bases, J lost 4 bases, and 9 bases stayed unmatched. The V gene's germline CDR1 is LGHNA and CDR2 YSLEER.

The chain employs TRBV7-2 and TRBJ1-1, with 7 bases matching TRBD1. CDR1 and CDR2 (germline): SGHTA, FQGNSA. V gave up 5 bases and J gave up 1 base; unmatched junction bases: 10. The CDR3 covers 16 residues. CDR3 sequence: CASSPGRTGQNTEAFF. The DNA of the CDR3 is TGTGCCAGCAGCCCCGGGCGGACAGGTCAGAACACTGAAGCTTTCTTT.

DNA of the CDR3: TGTGCCAGCAGCTTACTCCCGGGGACGAACACCGGGGAGCTGTTTTTT. It is translated as CASSLLPGTNTGELFF. The chain employs TRBV7-2 and TRBJ2-2; D is possibly TRBD2 (5 bases). CDR1 and CDR2 (germline): SGHTA, FQGNSA. Trimming removed 2 bases at V and 0 bases at J, with 10 bases between. This CDR3 contains 16 residues. Drawing the rest from reference TRBV7-2 and TRBJ2-2, the complete variable domain is GAGVSQSPSNKVTEKGKDVELRCDPISGHTALYWYRQSLGQGLEFLIYFQGNSAPDKSGLPSDRFSAERTGGSVSTLTIQRTQQEDSAVYLCASSLLPGTNTGELFFGEGSRLTVL.

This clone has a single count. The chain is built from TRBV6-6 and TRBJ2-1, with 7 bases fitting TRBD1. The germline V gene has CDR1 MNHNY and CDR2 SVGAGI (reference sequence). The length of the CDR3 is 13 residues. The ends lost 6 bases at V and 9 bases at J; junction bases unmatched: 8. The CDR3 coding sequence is TGTGCCAGCAGCAGCCAGGGGGTTGGTGAGCAGTTCTTC. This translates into CASSSQGVGEQFF.

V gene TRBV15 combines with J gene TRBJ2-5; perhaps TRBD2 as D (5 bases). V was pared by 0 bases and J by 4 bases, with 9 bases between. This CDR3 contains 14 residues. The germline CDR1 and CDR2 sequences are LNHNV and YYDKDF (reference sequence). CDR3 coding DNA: TGTGCCACCAGCAGAGACATTGGAGGAGAGACCCAGTACTTC. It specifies CATSRDIGGETQYF.

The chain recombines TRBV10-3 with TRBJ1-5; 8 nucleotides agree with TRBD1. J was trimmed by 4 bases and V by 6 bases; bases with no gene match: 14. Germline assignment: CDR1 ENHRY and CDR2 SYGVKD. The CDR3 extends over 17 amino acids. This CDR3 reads CAIRSRDRGFWNQPQHF. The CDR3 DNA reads TGTGCCATCAGATCGCGAGACAGGGGTTTTTGGAATCAGCCCCAGCATTTT.

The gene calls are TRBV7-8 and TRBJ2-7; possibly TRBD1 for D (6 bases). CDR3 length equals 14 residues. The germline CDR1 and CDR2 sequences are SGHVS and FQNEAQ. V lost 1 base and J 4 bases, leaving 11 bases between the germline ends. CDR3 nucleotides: TGTGCCAGCAGCTTAGGGGGGCGCAGGTACGAGCAGTACTTC. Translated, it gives CASSLGGRRYEQYF. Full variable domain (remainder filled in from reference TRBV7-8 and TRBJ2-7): GAGVSQSPRYKVAKRGQDVALRCDPISGHVSLFWYQQALGQGPEFLTYFQNEAQLDKSGLPSDRFFAERPEGSVSTLKIQRTQQEDSAVYLCASSLGGRRYEQYFGPGTRLTVT.

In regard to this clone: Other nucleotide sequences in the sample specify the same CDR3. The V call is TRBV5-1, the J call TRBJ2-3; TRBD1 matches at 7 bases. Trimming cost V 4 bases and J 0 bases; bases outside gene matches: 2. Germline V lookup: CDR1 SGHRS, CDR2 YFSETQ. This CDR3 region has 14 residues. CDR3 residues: CASSQGQSTDTQYF. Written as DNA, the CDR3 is TGCGCCAGCAGCCAGGGACAGAGCACAGATACGCAGTATTTT.

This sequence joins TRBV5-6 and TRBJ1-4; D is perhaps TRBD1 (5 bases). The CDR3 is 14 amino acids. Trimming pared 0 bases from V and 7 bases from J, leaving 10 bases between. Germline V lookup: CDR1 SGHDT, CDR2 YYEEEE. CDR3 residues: CASSLDGGPEKLFF. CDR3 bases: TGTGCCAGCAGCTTGGATGGGGGTCCTGAAAAACTGTTTTTT.

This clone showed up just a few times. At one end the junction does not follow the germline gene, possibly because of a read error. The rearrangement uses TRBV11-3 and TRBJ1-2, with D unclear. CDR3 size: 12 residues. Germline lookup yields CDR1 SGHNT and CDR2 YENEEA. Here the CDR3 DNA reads TGTGCCAGCAGCTCCACCGGACGGAGTCTAGCCTTC. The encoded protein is CASSSTGRSLAF.

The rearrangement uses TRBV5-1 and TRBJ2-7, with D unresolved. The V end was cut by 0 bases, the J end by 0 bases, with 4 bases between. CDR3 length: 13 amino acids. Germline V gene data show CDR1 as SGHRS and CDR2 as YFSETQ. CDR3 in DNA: TGCGCCAGCAGCTTGGGGGCCTCCTACGAGCAGTACTTC. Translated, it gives CASSLGASYEQYF.

CDR3 protein: CASSAGMEAFF. As DNA, the CDR3 is TGTGCCAGCTCAGCAGGTATGGAGGCTTTCTTT. V and J are TRBV18 and TRBJ1-1; D unclear. CDR1 is KGHSH and CDR2 is LQKENI in the germline V gene. The V end lost 5 bases, the J end lost 11 bases, and 12 bases lay between the germline ends. The CDR3 consists of 11 residues.

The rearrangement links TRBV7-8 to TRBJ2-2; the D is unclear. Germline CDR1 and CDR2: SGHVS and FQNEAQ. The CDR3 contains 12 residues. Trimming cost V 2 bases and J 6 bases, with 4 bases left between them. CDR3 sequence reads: CASSLTAGELFF. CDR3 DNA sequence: TGTGCCAGCAGCTTAACGGCCGGGGAGCTGTTTTTT.

Here the CDR3 reads CASTTQGMNEKLFF. As DNA, the CDR3 is TGTGCCAGCACTACACAGGGGATGAATGAAAAACTGTTTTTT. The chain couples TRBV6-6 to TRBJ1-4, with 7 bases that match TRBD1. The V gene end was trimmed by 7 bases and the J gene end by 5 bases; junction bases not matched to a gene: 7. The CDR3 consists of 14 residues. Germline V CDR1 and CDR2: MNHNY, SVGAGI (reference sequence).

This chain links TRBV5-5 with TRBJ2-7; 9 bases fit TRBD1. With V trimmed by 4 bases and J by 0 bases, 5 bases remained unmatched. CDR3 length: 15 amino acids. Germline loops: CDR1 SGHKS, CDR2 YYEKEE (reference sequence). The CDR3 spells CASSKRQGDSYEQYF. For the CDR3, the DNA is TGTGCCAGCAGCAAACGACAGGGGGACTCCTACGAGCAGTACTTC.

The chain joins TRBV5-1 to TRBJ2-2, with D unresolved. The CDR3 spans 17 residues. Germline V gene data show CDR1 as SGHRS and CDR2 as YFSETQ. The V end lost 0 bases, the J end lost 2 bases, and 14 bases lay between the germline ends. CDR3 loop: CASSLEGVTQNTGELFF. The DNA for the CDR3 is TGCGCCAGCAGCTTGGAAGGCGTGACTCAAAACACCGGGGAGCTGTTTTTT.